One sample yielded the 5 T cell receptor beta chains listed below, sequenced in a study of blood T cell repertoires in COVID-19. TCRdb keeps only in-frame clones here, not all; method: immunoSEQ multiplex PCR. This table holds fewer than 250,000 clones, 75% to 85% found once. Sequencing was performed on peripheral blood. The source of these receptors is a human donor in a cohort sampled during active COVID-19.

This chain connects TRBV29-1 to TRBJ2-7, with 8 bases that match TRBD2. Germline-derived CDR1 and CDR2 are SQVTM and ANQGSEA. The CDR3 runs to 14 residues. The V segment lost 7 bases and the J segment 3 bases; nucleotides outside the gene matches: 11. CDR3 sequence (DNA): TGCAGCGCCGCTTCCCGACGGGGGGGCTACGAGCAGTACTTC. It codes for CSAASRRGGYEQYF.

The chain recombines TRBV18 with TRBJ2-5; 7 bases align to TRBD1. From germline, CDR1 is KGHSH and CDR2 LQKENI. The ends lost 0 bases at V and 0 bases at J; junction bases unmatched: 1. The CDR3 covers 15 residues. CDR3 nucleotide sequence: TGTGCCAGCTCACCACCCGACAGGGACCAAGAGACCCAGTACTTC. Translation: CASSPPDRDQETQYF.

The V call is TRBV24-1, the J call TRBJ2-5; D remains ambiguous. The CDR3 sequence is 11 residues long. Germline lookup yields CDR1 KGHDR and CDR2 SFDVKD. Trimming stripped 2 bases from V and 7 bases from J, with 4 bases between. CDR3 protein: CATSDSVTQYF. The CDR3 DNA reads TGTGCCACCAGTGATTCTGTGACCCAGTACTTC.

The V call is TRBV28, the J call TRBJ1-1; D is perhaps TRBD1 (5 bases). V lost 6 bases and J lost 10, with 18 bases in between. The CDR3 totals 13 residues. CDR1 and CDR2 (germline): MDHEN, SYDVKM. The CDR3 sequence is CASRSRDPGGAFF. DNA for the CDR3: TGTGCCAGCAGGAGCCGGGACCCCGGGGGAGCTTTCTTT.

This sequence joins TRBV27 and TRBJ2-3; unclear D gene. Trimming took off 3 bases at V and 0 bases at J, with 7 bases between the two ends. The germline V gene encodes CDR1 MNHEY and CDR2 SMNVEV (reference sequence). The CDR3 is 14 amino acids. CDR3 loop: CASSFLTSTDTQYF. The CDR3 coding sequence is TGTGCCAGCAGTTTTTTGACTAGCACAGATACGCAGTATTTT.